This TCR beta chain was profiled in a study of blood T cells in healthy people across ages. Sample-barcoded 5' priming and a J-beta primer mix drove a second PCR of about 7 to 11 cycles. TCRdb reprocessed the 5' RACE reads via MiXCR and lists one record per CDR3 protein. The sample consists of around 800,000 distinct CDR3 sequences, around a quarter of them appearing once. This clonotype showed up just a few times. Isolation per sample recovered at least 7 million PBMCs. This CDR3 has 17 amino acids. The germline V gene encodes CDR1 SEHNR and CDR2 FQNEAQ (reference sequence). With 0 bases removed from V and 1 base from J, the gap between germline ends came to 16 bases. The same data also contributed to another study, on T cells of mothers and their children. That paper notes: The donor cohort consisted of a few healthy Caucasian mothers and their six children. Persistent microchimeric T cell clones were sought, and none were detected.

The sample comprised blood. The J gene is TRBJ2-7, the V gene TRBV7-9; the D gene could be TRBD1 or TRBD2 (6 bases each). This receptor was obtained from a boy aged 5 to 17 in good health. This chain's CDR3 is CASSLALTGADSYEQYF. The CDR3 region has the DNA TGTGCCAGCAGCTTAGCGTTAACGGGGGCCGATTCCTACGAGCAGTACTTC.